This T cell receptor beta chain was documented in a study of Graves' ophthalmopathy and Graves' hyperthyroidism. Points on this clonotype: Its antigen is still unknown.

The CDR3 consists of 15 residues. CDR1 WSHSY and CDR2 SAAADI come from the germline V gene. Trimming pared 0 bases from V and 3 bases from J, leaving 9 bases between. From RNA, the CDR3 regions of TCR beta chains were amplified and sequenced. After a first-round RT-PCR with HTBI primers, a second-round multiplex PCR was run. Each CDR3 protein is one row after TCRdb ran MiXCR on the multiplex PCR reads. The sample includes almost 750,000 distinct CDR3 sequences, roughly 41% of them seen just once. Moderate-to-severe activity, CAS at least 3, NOSPECS at least 4 and duration under 3 months characterized donors with ophthalmopathy. Pregnancy or lactation, uncontrolled infections and other autoimmune diseases were grounds for excluding patients. Regarding the study as a whole: As the model predicted ophthalmopathy progression, it achieved a sensitivity of 65% to 71% and a specificity of around 76%. Ophthalmopathy was separated from stable hyperthyroidism by a 13-signature model with over 85% sensitivity and over 75% specificity.

The source of this sequence is an adult man with Graves' ophthalmopathy. Material for sequencing was peripheral blood. This chain links TRBV10-2 with TRBJ1-5; D is unclear. The CDR3 coding sequence is TGCGCCAGCAGTGAGTCAGGGCCTATCAATCAGCCCCAGCATTTT. Encoded protein: CASSESGPINQPQHF.